Each of the 15 T cell receptor beta chains below was sequenced from the same sample in a study of T cell responses to AZD1222 COVID-19 vaccine. The protocol was immunoSEQ multiplex PCR, while the TCRdb copy is restricted to in-frame clones and leaves out a portion. Counted here are 90,000 to 150,000 clones, roughly nine tenths occurring once; the ten biggest clones make up 2.4%. The sequencing used peripheral blood, collected on day 0 of AZD1222 vaccination. These receptors originate from an adult in good health.

V gene TRBV5-1 combines with J gene TRBJ2-7; 9 bases fit TRBD1. V shed 0 bases and J 5 bases; nucleotides not matched to a gene: 9. The CDR3 consists of 16 residues. Germline CDR1 SGHRS, CDR2 YFSETQ. The CDR3 sequence is CASSLVVRGDRDEQYF. Here the CDR3 DNA reads TGCGCCAGCAGCTTGGTTGTCCGGGGGGACAGGGACGAGCAGTACTTC.

This clone was detected only a few times. Different DNA sequences within this sample yield the same CDR3. This rearrangement joins TRBV7-3 to TRBJ1-6; D call uncertain. Germline CDR1 and CDR2: SGHTA and FQGTGA. V lost 4 bases and J 7 bases, leaving 8 bases between the germline ends. This CDR3 is built from 13 residues. The CDR3 region is CASSSGANSPLHF. Written as DNA, the CDR3 is TGTGCCAGCAGCTCGGGCGCAAATTCACCCCTCCACTTT.

V and J are TRBV28 and TRBJ2-1; 7 positions match TRBD2. Germline V CDR1 and CDR2: MDHEN, SYDVKM. CDR3 length equals 13 residues. With 6 bases clipped from V and 3 bases from J, the junction kept 2 bases outside the gene matches. CDR3 region: CASRGTIYNEQFF. CDR3 DNA: TGTGCCAGCAGAGGGACTATCTACAATGAGCAGTTCTTC.

In this sample, this clone turned up once. The V and J genes are TRBV24-1 and TRBJ1-1, with no clear D. The CDR3 length is 12 residues. Germline CDR1 KGHDR, CDR2 SFDVKD. The V gene lost 7 bases and the J gene lost 1 base, with 6 bases spanning the gap. CDR3: CATRAPNTEAFF. In nucleotides, the CDR3 is TGTGCCACCAGGGCACCGAACACTGAAGCTTTCTTT.

This chain uses TRBV7-3 with TRBJ1-2; D gene uncertain. The V gene's germline CDR1 is SGHTA and CDR2 FQGTGA. V was shortened by 3 bases and J by 0 bases, with 5 bases between the two germline ends. The CDR3 sequence is 13 residues long. The CDR3 loop is CASSLTPNYGYTF. As DNA, the CDR3 is TGTGCCAGCAGCTTGACCCCTAACTATGGCTACACCTTC.

The chain recombines TRBV2 with TRBJ2-5; perhaps TRBD1 as D (5 bases). Trimming took 2 bases from V and 4 from J, leaving 11 bases between them. The CDR3 consists of 14 residues. Germline CDR1 is SNHLY and CDR2 is FYNNEI. Written as DNA, the CDR3 is TGTGCCAGCAGTGAATACAGGTCGGGAGAGACCCAGTACTTC. It specifies CASSEYRSGETQYF.

This clone was detected only once. The chain carries TRBV30 and TRBJ2-1; 7 bases are a match to TRBD2. V gave up 2 bases and J gave up 4 bases; unmatched junction bases: 11. Germline V gene lookup returns CDR1 GTSNPN and CDR2 SVGIG (reference sequence). The CDR3 is made up of 16 amino acids. CDR3 nucleotide sequence: TGTGCCTGGAGTCGATGGGGCGGGAGTGATTACAATGAGCAGTTCTTC. Its translation is CAWSRWGGSDYNEQFF.

This sequence joins TRBV6-1 and TRBJ2-1, with D perhaps assigned TRBD1 or TRBD2 (5 bases each). CDR1 is MNHNS, CDR2 SASEGT, per germline. The CDR3 runs to 15 residues. The ends were cut back, 2 bases at V and 13 bases at J, with 21 bases in the middle. The CDR3: CASSESWGLRKDQFF. The CDR3, as DNA: TGTGCCAGCAGTGAAAGCTGGGGGTTGAGGAAGGATCAGTTCTTC.

The chain has TRBV28 and TRBJ2-3; TRBD2 might be the D (6 bases). The length of the CDR3 is 16 residues. Trimming shortened V by 2 bases and J by 2 bases, and 14 bases separated the two germline ends. Germline lookup yields CDR1 MDHEN and CDR2 SYDVKM. This CDR3 reads CASSLAPGGATDTQYF. For the CDR3, the DNA is TGTGCCAGCAGTTTAGCTCCGGGCGGGGCCACAGATACGCAGTATTTT.

This rearrangement joins TRBV18 to TRBJ1-1; D uncertain. The V gene lost 3 bases and the J gene lost 7 bases, with 12 bases spanning the gap. Germline values: CDR1 KGHSH, CDR2 LQKENI. The CDR3 runs to 13 residues. The CDR3: CASSPLRGYEAFF. Here the CDR3 DNA reads TGTGCCAGCTCACCCCTCAGAGGGTATGAAGCTTTCTTT.

The chain joins TRBV27 to TRBJ1-2; D gene unclear. Trimming removed 3 bases from V and 4 bases from J, with 15 bases in between. Germline assignment: CDR1 MNHEY and CDR2 SMNVEV (reference sequence). This CDR3 is built from 15 residues. The CDR3 sequence: CASSFGGQTSYGYTF. In DNA form, the CDR3 reads TGTGCCAGCAGTTTTGGCGGTCAGACTAGCTATGGCTACACCTTC.

The V call is TRBV3-1 (or the pseudogene TRBV3-2), the J call TRBJ2-3; TRBD2 is a possible D gene (6 bases). This CDR3 region has 16 residues. The V gene's germline CDR1 is LGHDT and CDR2 YNNKEL (reference sequence). V lost 0 bases, J lost 6 bases, and 16 bases lay in between. CDR3 in DNA: TGTGCCAGCAGCCAAGAAGGTGGTAGCGGCCTGGATACGCAGTATTTT. Protein: CASSQEGGSGLDTQYF.

The chain links TRBV29-1 to TRBJ2-7; maybe TRBD1 (5 bases). The germline CDR1 and CDR2 sequences are SQVTM and ANQGSEA. The CDR3 is 13 amino acids. V was pared by 4 bases and J by 4 bases, with 14 bases between. CDR3 coding DNA: TGCAGCGTTGGACAGATCGGGCTTTACGAGCAGTACTTC. This gives the protein CSVGQIGLYEQYF.

For the CDR3, the DNA is TGTGCCAGCAGGAAAAGCGGGAGCCCCTCTGGGGCCAACGTCCTGACTTTC. Its translation is CASRKSGSPSGANVLTF. This chain uses TRBV27 with TRBJ2-6; 8 positions match TRBD2. This CDR3 is built from 17 residues. Germline V gene lookup returns CDR1 MNHEY and CDR2 SMNVEV (reference sequence). With 6 bases clipped from V and 0 bases from J, the junction kept 7 bases outside the gene matches.

This clone is large. The gene calls are TRBV7-6 and TRBJ1-2; D not resolved. Germline V gives CDR1 SGHVS, CDR2 FNYEAQ. Trimming removed 2 bases from V and 4 bases from J, with 8 bases in between. The CDR3 contains 13 residues. CDR3 bases: TGTGCCAGCAGCTTACAGGACGGCTATGGCTACACCTTC. This sequence encodes CASSLQDGYGYTF.